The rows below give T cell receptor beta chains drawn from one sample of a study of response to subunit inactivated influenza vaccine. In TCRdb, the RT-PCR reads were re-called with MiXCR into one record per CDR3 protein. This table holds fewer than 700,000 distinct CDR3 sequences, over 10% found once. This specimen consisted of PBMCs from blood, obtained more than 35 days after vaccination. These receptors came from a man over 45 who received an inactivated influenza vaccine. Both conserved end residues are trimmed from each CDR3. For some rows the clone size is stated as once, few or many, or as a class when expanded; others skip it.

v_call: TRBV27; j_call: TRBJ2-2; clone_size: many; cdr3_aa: ASSLNGGGTGELF
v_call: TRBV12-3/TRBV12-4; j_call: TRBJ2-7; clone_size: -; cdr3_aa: ASSPEGELSHEQY
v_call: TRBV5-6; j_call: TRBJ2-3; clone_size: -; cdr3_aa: ASSFATGSTDTQY
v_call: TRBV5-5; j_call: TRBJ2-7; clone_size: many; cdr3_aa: ASSPTVGYEQY
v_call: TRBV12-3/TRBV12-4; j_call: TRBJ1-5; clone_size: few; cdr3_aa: ASTFQGAVGNQPQH
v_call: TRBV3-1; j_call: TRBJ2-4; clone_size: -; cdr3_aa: ASSPGPGGKNIQY
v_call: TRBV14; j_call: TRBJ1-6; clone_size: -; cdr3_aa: ASSQGLKVPPLH
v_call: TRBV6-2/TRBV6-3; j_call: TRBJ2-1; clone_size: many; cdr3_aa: ASGPGLEQF
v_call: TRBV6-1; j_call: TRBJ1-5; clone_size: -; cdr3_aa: ASSRMTGDQPQH
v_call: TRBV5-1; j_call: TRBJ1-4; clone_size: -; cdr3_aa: ASSSRTGRADEKLF
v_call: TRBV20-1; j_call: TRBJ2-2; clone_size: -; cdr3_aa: SATDGTSDSGELF
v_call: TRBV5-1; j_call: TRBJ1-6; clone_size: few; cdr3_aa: ASSDGGGSYNSPLH
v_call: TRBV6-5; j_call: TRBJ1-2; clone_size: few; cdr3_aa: ASSYGQGWGGYT
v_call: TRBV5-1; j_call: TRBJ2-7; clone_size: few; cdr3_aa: ASSLLQGAFDEQY
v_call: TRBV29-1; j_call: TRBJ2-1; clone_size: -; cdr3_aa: SVEGQEFSYNEQF
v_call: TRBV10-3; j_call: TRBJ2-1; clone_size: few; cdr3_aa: AISRPTSGRTISYNEQF
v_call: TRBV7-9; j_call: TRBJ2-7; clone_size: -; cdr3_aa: ASSPDSGRKQY
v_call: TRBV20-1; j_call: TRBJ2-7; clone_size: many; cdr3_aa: SARSDRDYEQY
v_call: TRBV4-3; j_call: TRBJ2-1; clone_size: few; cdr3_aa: ASSQGPGRRQF
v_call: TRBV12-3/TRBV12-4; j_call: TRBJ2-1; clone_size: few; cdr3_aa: ASSIGLAGTNEQF
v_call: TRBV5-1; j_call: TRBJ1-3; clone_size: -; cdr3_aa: ASSHAQGTGNTIY
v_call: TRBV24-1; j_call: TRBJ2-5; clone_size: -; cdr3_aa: ATSDPGRPQETQY
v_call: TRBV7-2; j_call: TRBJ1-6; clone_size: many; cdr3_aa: ASSLDRTGGSPLH
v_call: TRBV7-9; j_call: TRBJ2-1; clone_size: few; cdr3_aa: ASSLGLVEQF
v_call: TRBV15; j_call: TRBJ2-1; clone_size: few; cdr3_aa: ATSRGRAGSYNEQF
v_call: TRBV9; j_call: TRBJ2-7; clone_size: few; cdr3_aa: ASSVNLRSYEQY
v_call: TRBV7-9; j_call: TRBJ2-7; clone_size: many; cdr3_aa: ASSSNAPDPYEQY
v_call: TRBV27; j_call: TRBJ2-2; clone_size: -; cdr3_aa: ASSLFSGGTGELF
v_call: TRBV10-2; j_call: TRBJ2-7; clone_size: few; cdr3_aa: ASSESTGAGEQY
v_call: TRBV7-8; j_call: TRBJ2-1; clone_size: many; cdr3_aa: ASSLARASREVYNEQF
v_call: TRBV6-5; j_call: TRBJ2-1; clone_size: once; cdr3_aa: ASSYCASGSSEQF
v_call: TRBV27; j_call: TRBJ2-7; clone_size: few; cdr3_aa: ASSYQLAGVYY
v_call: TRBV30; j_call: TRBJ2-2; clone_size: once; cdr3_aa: AWSVLGFYTGELF
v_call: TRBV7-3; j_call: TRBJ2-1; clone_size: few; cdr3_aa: ASRAGTGNYNEQF
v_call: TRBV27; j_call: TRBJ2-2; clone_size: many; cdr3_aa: ASSLEGGGYTLF
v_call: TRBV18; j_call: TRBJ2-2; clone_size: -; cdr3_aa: ASSPPGLNTGELF
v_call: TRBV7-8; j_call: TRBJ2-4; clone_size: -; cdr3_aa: ASSLRDSFNIQY
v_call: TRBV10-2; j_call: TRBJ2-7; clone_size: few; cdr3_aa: ASQLGSGGYEQY
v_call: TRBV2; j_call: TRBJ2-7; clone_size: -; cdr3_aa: ASRWTGGSYEQY
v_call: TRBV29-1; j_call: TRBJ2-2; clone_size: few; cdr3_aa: SVEDKTGGYTGELF
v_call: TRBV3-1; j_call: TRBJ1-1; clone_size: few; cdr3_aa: ASSLGQGALGAF
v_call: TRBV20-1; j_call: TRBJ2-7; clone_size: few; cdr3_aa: SVHMDYLEGEQY
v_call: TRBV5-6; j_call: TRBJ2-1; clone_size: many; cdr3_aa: ASSLGVSTSGGDNEQF
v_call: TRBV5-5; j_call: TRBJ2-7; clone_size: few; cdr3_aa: ASSLAGSGGYEQY
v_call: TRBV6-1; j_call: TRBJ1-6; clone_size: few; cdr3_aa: ASSELGDNSPLH
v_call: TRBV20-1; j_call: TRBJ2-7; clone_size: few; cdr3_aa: SALVGGNPYEQY
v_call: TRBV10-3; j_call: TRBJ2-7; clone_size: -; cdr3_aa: AIRTPSSYEQY
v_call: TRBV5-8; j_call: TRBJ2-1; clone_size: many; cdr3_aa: AIQTLNEQF
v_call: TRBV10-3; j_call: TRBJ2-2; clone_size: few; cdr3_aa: AIRNHTGELF
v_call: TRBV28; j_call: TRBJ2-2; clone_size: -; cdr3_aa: ASRRTSWTGELF
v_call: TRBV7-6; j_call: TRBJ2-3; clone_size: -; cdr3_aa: ASSLALRGQGGTDTQY
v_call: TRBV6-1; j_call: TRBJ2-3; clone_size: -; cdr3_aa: ASRSGADTDTQY
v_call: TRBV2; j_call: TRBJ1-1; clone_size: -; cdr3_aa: ASRPDRVIQNTEAF
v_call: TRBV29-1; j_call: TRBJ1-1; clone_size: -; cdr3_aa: SAQTGGLLSEAF
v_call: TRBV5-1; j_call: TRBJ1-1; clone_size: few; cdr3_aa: ASSLKGLEAF